This T cell receptor (beta chain) was identified during a study of OX40 agonist ivuxolimab in advanced cancers. Across the study: Ivuxolimab, an agonist antibody against OX40 (CD134), was given to patients. Whole-study findings and limits: The average count of expanded clones was higher among CD8+ T cells than among CD4+.

The CDR3 has 14 residues. Germline-derived CDR1 and CDR2 are SGHNT and YYREEE (reference sequence). V shed 1 base and J shed 3 bases, with 8 bases lying between them. The data were produced by immunoSEQ multiplex PCR, yet TCRdb's version contains in-frame clones alone and is incomplete. In the table there are under 15,000 clones, 75% to 85% of which are singletons. This clone was picked up one time. The antigen is undetermined. The TCR originated in an adult with an advanced solid tumor such as melanoma, head and neck, liver or kidney cancer. The input for sequencing was CD4+ or CD8+ T cells sorted from blood, taken in a trial of the OX40 agonist ivuxolimab. The chain has TRBV5-4 and TRBJ2-1; D call uncertain. The CDR3 DNA reads as TGTGCCAGCAGCTTGTTTACAGACTACAATGAGCAGTTCTTC. Protein sequence: CASSLFTDYNEQFF.